This T cell receptor beta chain was obtained from a study of blood T cell repertoires in COVID-19. Looking at the study overall: Sources were T cells, B-cell-depleted T cells, or PBMCs; the material itself was cDNA or gDNA.

The table came from immunoSEQ multiplex PCR; TCRdb's copy has only in-frame clones and leaves some out. The top ten hold around 7.8% of the sample, which has around 250,000 clones, about 87% seen once. In this sample, this clone turned up once. CDR3 length: 16 amino acids. V trimming: 3 bases; J trimming: 0 bases; junction bases outside the gene matches: 1. Per germline, CDR1 LNHDA and CDR2 SQIVND (reference sequence). The source material was peripheral blood. The chain carries TRBV19 and TRBJ2-1, with 11 nucleotides matching TRBD2. The sequence was obtained from a human donor in a cohort sampled during active COVID-19. The CDR3 is CASSITSGSSYNEQFF. DNA for the CDR3: TGTGCCAGTAGTATTACTAGCGGGAGCTCCTACAATGAGCAGTTCTTC.